Each of the 18 T cell receptor beta chains below was sequenced from the same sample in a study of T cell responses to AZD1222 COVID-19 vaccine. TCRdb's table, derived via immunoSEQ multiplex PCR, lists solely in-frame clones and lacks some. The table has 120,000 or so clones, over 75% seen once. Specimen: peripheral blood, collected on day 0 of AZD1222 vaccination. These receptor sequences come from an adult in good health.

The chain carries TRBV5-1 and TRBJ2-3; no definite D call. CDR3 length equals 15 residues. Trimming took off 0 bases at V and 0 bases at J, with 8 bases between the two ends. CDR1 SGHRS and CDR2 YFSETQ come from the germline V gene. The CDR3 DNA follows: TGCGCCAGCAGCTTGGGACCAGAGAGCACAGATACGCAGTATTTT. It codes for CASSLGPESTDTQYF.

This chain links TRBV5-4 with TRBJ2-5; D is undetermined. The CDR3 has 13 residues. Germline CDR1 reads SGHNT; CDR2 reads YYREEE (reference sequence). Between the trimmed V and J ends, which lost 2 bases and 0 bases, there was a span of 5 bases. CDR3 nucleotides: TGTGCCAGCAGCTTCCCGTACCAAGAGACCCAGTACTTC. Translating gives CASSFPYQETQYF.

The chain employs TRBV6-5 and TRBJ2-7; 8 nucleotides line up with TRBD1. The CDR3 has 15 amino acids. From germline, CDR1 is MNHEY and CDR2 SVGAGI. V was clipped by 8 bases and J by 2 bases; unmatched bases: 11. The CDR3 nucleotides read TGTGCCAGCTTCGTGGACAGGGCCGGCCCCTACGAGCAGTACTTC. It encodes CASFVDRAGPYEQYF.

V is TRBV29-1 and J is TRBJ1-5, with 7 bases lining up with TRBD1. Unmatched junction bases numbered 5, after V lost 2 bases and J lost 4 bases. Germline loops: CDR1 SQVTM, CDR2 ANQGSEA. This CDR3 has 14 residues. The DNA of the CDR3 is TGCAGCGTTGAAAGAGAACAGGGGAATCAGCCCCAGCATTTT. Protein sequence: CSVEREQGNQPQHF.

The CDR3 reads CASSLGVVSNNEQFF. In DNA form, the CDR3 reads TGTGCCAGCAGCTTAGGGGTGGTTTCAAATAATGAGCAGTTCTTC. This chain links TRBV5-5 with TRBJ2-1; a possible D gene is TRBD1 (5 bases). The CDR3 length is 15 residues. Deletions cut 2 bases from V and 7 bases from J, with 16 bases between. Germline V CDR1 and CDR2: SGHKS, YYEKEE (reference sequence).

The chain combines TRBV29-1 with TRBJ2-7; 9 bases align to TRBD1. J gave up 3 bases and V 7 bases, and 7 bases lay outside the gene matches. CDR1 SQVTM and CDR2 ANQGSEA come from the germline V gene. This CDR3 has 13 residues. The CDR3 is CSAETGGIYEQYF. In nucleotides, the CDR3 is TGCAGCGCTGAGACAGGGGGTATCTACGAGCAGTACTTC.

The genes are TRBV5-4 and TRBJ2-2; 10 bases align to TRBD1. V shed 4 bases and J 4 bases; nucleotides not matched to a gene: 7. CDR3 length: 16 residues. Germline values: CDR1 SGHNT, CDR2 YYREEE (reference sequence). The CDR3 loop is CASSRQGAVGTGELFF. CDR3 DNA sequence: TGTGCCAGCAGCAGACAGGGGGCGGTGGGCACCGGGGAGCTGTTTTTT.

The rearrangement links TRBV28 to TRBJ1-1; possible D gene TRBD1, 6 bases. The CDR3 has 11 amino acids. Between the trimmed V and J ends, which lost 2 bases and 8 bases, there was a span of 6 bases. Germline V gene lookup returns CDR1 MDHEN and CDR2 SYDVKM. CDR3 in amino acids: CASSLQGEAFF. CDR3 nucleotide sequence: TGTGCCAGCAGTTTACAGGGGGAAGCTTTCTTT.

The gene calls are TRBV19 and TRBJ2-7; 7 positions agree with TRBD2. Germline V lookup: CDR1 LNHDA, CDR2 SQIVND (reference sequence). J was trimmed by 3 bases and V by 5 bases; bases with no gene match: 10. The CDR3 length is 15 residues. CDR3 sequence: CASSDIGGGVYEQYF. The DNA of the CDR3 is TGTGCCAGTAGTGACATTGGCGGGGGTGTCTACGAGCAGTACTTC.

The gene calls are TRBV6-4 and TRBJ1-6; D ambiguous. Trimming removed 0 bases at V and 0 bases at J, with 12 bases between. Germline V gene lookup returns CDR1 MRHNA and CDR2 SNTAGT. This CDR3 is built from 18 residues. CDR3 protein: CASSDSTSTGSYNSPLHF. CDR3 nucleotide sequence: TGTGCCAGCAGTGACTCGACCTCCACCGGCTCCTATAATTCACCCCTCCACTTT.

This clone was picked up one time. V and J are TRBV6-1 and TRBJ1-1, with a tentative D call TRBD1 (6 bases). The germline gives CDR1 MNHNS, CDR2 SASEGT. The CDR3 has 16 amino acids. Between the trimmed V and J ends, which lost 2 bases and 2 bases, there was a span of 15 bases. CDR3 sequence (DNA): TGTGCCAGCAGTGAATGGGCACGGGGGCAAAACACTGAAGCTTTCTTT. This codes for CASSEWARGQNTEAFF.

V is TRBV19 and J is TRBJ1-2; D not certain. CDR3 length: 14 residues. Trimming removed 5 bases from V and 7 bases from J, with 17 bases in between. The germline V gene has CDR1 LNHDA and CDR2 SQIVND (reference sequence). CDR3 residues: CASSRTPTAIGYTF. CDR3 DNA sequence: TGTGCCAGTAGTCGCACGCCTACAGCAATTGGCTACACCTTC.

V gene TRBV3-1 (or the pseudogene TRBV3-2) combines with J gene TRBJ1-2; D is ambiguous. Germline V gene data show CDR1 as LGHDT and CDR2 as YNNKEL (reference sequence). V lost 0 bases and J 8 bases, leaving 16 bases between the germline ends. There are 15 residues in the CDR3. This chain's CDR3 is CASSQDPRDYHGYTF. Written as DNA, the CDR3 is TGTGCCAGCAGCCAAGACCCCCGGGATTACCACGGCTACACCTTC.

The V call is TRBV29-1, the J call TRBJ2-1, with unresolved D. V gave up 4 bases and J gave up 8 bases, with 12 bases separating them. Germline assignment: CDR1 SQVTM and CDR2 ANQGSEA. The CDR3 runs to 12 residues. The CDR3 reads CSVVMQSDEQFF. CDR3 nucleotide sequence: TGCAGCGTTGTCATGCAGTCGGATGAGCAGTTCTTC.

This chain's CDR3 is CAWIPGQGLSYSPLHF. The CDR3 coding sequence is TGTGCCTGGATCCCGGGACAGGGACTTAGTTATTCACCCCTCCACTTT. The rearrangement links TRBV30 to TRBJ1-6; 9 bases align to TRBD1. In germline, CDR1 is GTSNPN, CDR2 SVGIG (reference sequence). V was clipped by 4 bases and J by 8 bases; unmatched bases: 12. The CDR3 sequence is 16 residues long.

The chain employs TRBV5-4 and TRBJ2-2; the D is unclear. The CDR3 extends over 15 amino acids. CDR1 is SGHNT, CDR2 YYREEE, per germline (reference sequence). The ends were cut back, 1 base at V and 2 bases at J, with 9 bases in the middle. This CDR3 reads CASSLSGVNTGELFF. The CDR3 nucleotides read TGTGCCAGCAGCTTGTCCGGCGTCAACACCGGGGAGCTGTTTTTT.

This clone was detected once. The CDR3 loop reads CASSEGPANQPQHF. The CDR3 nucleotides are TGCGCCAGCAGCGAAGGACCGGCGAATCAGCCCCAGCATTTT. The chain recombines TRBV5-1 with TRBJ1-5; D not certain. V lost 4 bases and J 4 bases, leaving 12 bases between the germline ends. Germline CDR1 reads SGHRS; CDR2 reads YFSETQ. The CDR3 contains 14 residues.

This clone was picked up a small number of times. The V and J genes are TRBV9 and TRBJ1-2; D is ambiguous. V shed 0 bases and J shed 5 bases, with 17 bases lying between them. Germline CDR1 reads SGDLS; CDR2 reads YYNGEE. CDR3 size: 16 residues. CDR3 amino acids: CASSVVRGRPPYGYTF. The CDR3 DNA reads TGTGCCAGCAGCGTAGTACGCGGCAGACCTCCATATGGCTACACCTTC.